These T cell receptor beta chains were read from a single sample in a study of blood T cell repertoires in COVID-19. Sequencing was performed with immunoSEQ multiplex PCR; in TCRdb, only in-frame clones are kept and a portion is missing. The table records 150,000 to 200,000 clones, about 90% of them present only once. Sequenced material: peripheral blood. The receptors derive from a man aged 55 to 69 with active or convalescent COVID-19. Each CDR3 is given with its conserved first and last residue. Each record gives: D gene, clone size, V gene, J gene, CDR3 protein, CDR3 DNA. The D gene is left open where the match is weak. Expanded clones are given a class, and other clones once, few, many or no size at all.

>TRBD2|.|TRBV29-1|TRBJ2-3
CSVPGLGTSDTQYF
TGCAGCGTCCCGGGACTAGGTACATCAGATACGCAGTATTTT
>TRBD1|once|TRBV5-1|TRBJ2-1
CASSDRDRGENEQFF
TGCGCCAGCAGCGACCGGGACAGGGGAGAGAATGAGCAGTTCTTC
>.|.|TRBV30|TRBJ2-3
CAWSGVSTDTQYF
TGTGCCTGGAGTGGAGTCAGCACAGATACGCAGTATTTT
>TRBD2|.|TRBV3-1/TRBV3-2|TRBJ2-3
CASSRGGLAGGLTDTQYF
TGTGCCAGCAGCCGGGGTGGACTAGCGGGGGGACTCACAGATACGCAGTATTTT
>TRBD1|.|TRBV2|TRBJ1-5
CASRKSGQGIGQPQHF
TGTGCCAGCAGGAAGAGCGGACAGGGAATAGGTCAGCCCCAGCATTTT
>.|.|TRBV5-4|TRBJ1-2
CASSLWQGLNGYTF
TGTGCCAGCAGCTTGTGGCAGGGGTTAAATGGCTACACCTTC
>TRBD1|once|TRBV19|TRBJ1-1
CASRYTGTGGGWTEAFF
TGTGCCAGTAGATACACCGGGACAGGGGGCGGGTGGACTGAAGCTTTCTTT
>TRBD1|.|TRBV12-3/TRBV12-4|TRBJ2-5
CASSGQGAPTQYF
TGTGCCAGCAGCGGACAGGGGGCACCGACCCAGTACTTC
>.|.|TRBV28|TRBJ1-2
CATCTGNYGYTF
TGTGCCACCTGTACAGGGAACTATGGCTACACCTTC
>TRBD1|.|TRBV4-1|TRBJ2-3
CASSQDTRGPWDTQYF
TGCGCCAGCAGCCAAGATACCAGGGGGCCTTGGGATACGCAGTATTTT
>.|.|TRBV24-1|TRBJ1-2
CATSEPGTYGYTF
TGTGCCACCAGTGAACCCGGGACTTATGGCTACACCTTC
>TRBD2|.|TRBV12-5|TRBJ2-1
CASLYGTTNNEQFF
TGTGCTAGTCTTTATGGGACTACCAACAATGAGCAGTTCTTC
>TRBD1|.|TRBV18|TRBJ1-2
CASSPTTGDYGYTF
TGTGCCAGCTCACCGACGACAGGGGACTATGGCTACACCTTC
>.|.|TRBV27|TRBJ1-4
CASSPSNEKLFF
TGTGCCAGCAGTCCATCTAATGAAAAACTGTTTTTT
>.|.|TRBV9|TRBJ2-7
CASSVAGESYEQYF
TGTGCCAGCAGCGTAGCAGGGGAGTCCTACGAGCAGTACTTC
>TRBD1|.|TRBV7-9|TRBJ2-7
CASSITGQGAQYF
TGTGCCAGCAGCATAACCGGACAGGGGGCACAGTACTTC
>TRBD1|few|TRBV15|TRBJ1-2
CATSRDVTGVGGYTF
TGTGCCACCAGCAGAGATGTAACAGGGGTTGGTGGCTACACCTTC
>.|once|TRBV12-5|TRBJ2-6
CASGLVYNRLGSGANVLTF
TGTGCTAGTGGTTTGGTCTATAACAGGTTAGGCTCTGGGGCCAACGTCCTGACTTTC
>TRBD2|.|TRBV30|TRBJ2-1
CAWSVGLAGGDEQFF
TGTGCCTGGAGTGTAGGACTAGCGGGGGGTGATGAGCAGTTCTTC
>TRBD1|.|TRBV5-1|TRBJ1-1
CASSLSTGAEAFF
TGCGCCAGCTCATTGTCCACAGGGGCGGAAGCTTTCTTT
>.|.|TRBV18|TRBJ2-5
CASSPPGGLGETQYF
TGTGCCAGCTCACCACCGGGGGGGCTGGGAGAGACCCAGTACTTC
>.|.|TRBV14|TRBJ1-1
CASSQGHNTEAFF
TGTGCCAGCAGCCAGGGACACAACACTGAAGCTTTCTTT
>.|.|TRBV7-2|TRBJ2-7
CASSSQRAEEYF
TGTGCCAGCAGCTCCCAAAGGGCGGAGGAGTACTTC